This TCR beta chain was sequenced for a study of human T cells and chemical hapten exposure. Study-level points and caveats: Alopecia affecting every donor means their immune response may not match healthy people's.

In TCRdb, the RACE reads were re-called with MiXCR into one record per CDR3 protein. The sample lists roughly 96,000 distinct CDR3 sequences; 9% to 9.5% were seen once. About this clonotype: What it binds is not known.

Looked up from germline, CDR1 is DFQATT and CDR2 is SNEGSKA (reference sequence). This CDR3 has 15 amino acids. Trimming pared 6 bases from V and 0 bases from J, leaving 14 bases between. Noted time point: patch test 2, 6 weeks after DPC sensitization. Stated treatment: therapeutic diphenylcyclopropenone sensitization with weekly scalp DPC. People who gave samples had alopecia, were 18 to 70 years old, and were suitable for DPC. J is TRBJ1-4 and V is TRBV20-1; weak D call: TRBD1 (5 bases). Source: whole blood, taken in connection with sensitization to the hapten diphenylcyclopropenone (DPC). This sequence originates from a woman aged 40-49 years with alopecia areata. Some clones in this sample may be carry-over from other donors' samples. The CDR3 sequence is CSASSGLATNEKLFF. Written as DNA, the CDR3 is TGCAGTGCCTCATCAGGGCTTGCAACTAATGAAAAACTGTTTTTT.